These 2 T cell receptor beta chains were all obtained from the same sample, sequenced in a study of cytomegalovirus exposure and HLA in healthy donors. The PCR contained 60 Vbeta and 13 Jbeta primers. Clones were sequenced by immunoSEQ multiplex PCR, and TCRdb holds only the in-frame ones, with some missing. The table has approximately 190,000 clones, about 81% seen once. The specimen was PBMCs. The receptor set was obtained from a woman under 30 in good health and CMV-seropositive.

The CDR3 DNA reads TGTGCCAGCCATAGTATGGGGGGAGGAGGCAATCAGCCCCAGCATTTT. Translating it yields CASHSMGGGGNQPQHF. The rearrangement joins TRBV19 to TRBJ1-5; possibly TRBD1 for D (5 bases). In germline, CDR1 is LNHDA, CDR2 SQIVND (reference sequence). This CDR3 has 16 residues. The ends were cut back, 9 bases at V and 2 bases at J, with 20 bases in the middle.

The chain carries TRBV19 and TRBJ2-5, with a tentative D call TRBD1 (6 bases). V was shortened by 3 bases and J by 2 bases, with 10 bases between the two germline ends. There are 14 residues in the CDR3. CDR1 is LNHDA, CDR2 SQIVND, per germline (reference sequence). CDR3 DNA sequence: TGTGCCAGTAGTATCCAGGGACAACAAGAGACCCAGTACTTC. Residues: CASSIQGQQETQYF.